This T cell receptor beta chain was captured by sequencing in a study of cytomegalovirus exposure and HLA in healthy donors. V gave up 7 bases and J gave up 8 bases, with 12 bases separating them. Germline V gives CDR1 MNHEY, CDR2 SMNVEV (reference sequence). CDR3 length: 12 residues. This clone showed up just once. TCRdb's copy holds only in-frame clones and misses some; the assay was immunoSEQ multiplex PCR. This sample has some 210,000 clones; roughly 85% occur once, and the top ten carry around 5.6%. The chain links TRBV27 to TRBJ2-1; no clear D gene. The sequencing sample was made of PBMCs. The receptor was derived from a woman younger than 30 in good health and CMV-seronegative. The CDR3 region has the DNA TGTGCCAGCAAAGGTCTTAGTTATGAGCAGTTCTTC. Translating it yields CASKGLSYEQFF.